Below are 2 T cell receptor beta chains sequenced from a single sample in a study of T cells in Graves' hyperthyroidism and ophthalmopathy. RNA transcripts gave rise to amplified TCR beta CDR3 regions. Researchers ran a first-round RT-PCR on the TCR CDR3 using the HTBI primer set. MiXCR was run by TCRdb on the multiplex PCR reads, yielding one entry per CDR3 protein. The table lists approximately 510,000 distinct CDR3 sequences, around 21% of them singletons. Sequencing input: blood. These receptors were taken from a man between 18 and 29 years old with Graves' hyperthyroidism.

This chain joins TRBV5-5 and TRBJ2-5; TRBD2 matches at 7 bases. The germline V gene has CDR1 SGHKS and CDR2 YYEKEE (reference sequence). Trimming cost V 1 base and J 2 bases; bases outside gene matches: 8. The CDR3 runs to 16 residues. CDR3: CASSLRALAVQETQYF. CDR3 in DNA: TGTGCCAGCAGCTTGCGGGCCCTAGCGGTTCAAGAGACCCAGTACTTC.

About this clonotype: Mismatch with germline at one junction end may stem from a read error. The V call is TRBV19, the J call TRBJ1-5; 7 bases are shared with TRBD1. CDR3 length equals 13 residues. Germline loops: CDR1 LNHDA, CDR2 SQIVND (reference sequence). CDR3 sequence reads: CASSWDSSQPQHF. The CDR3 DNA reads TGTGCCAGTAGTTGGGACAGCAGTCAGCCCCAGCATTTT.